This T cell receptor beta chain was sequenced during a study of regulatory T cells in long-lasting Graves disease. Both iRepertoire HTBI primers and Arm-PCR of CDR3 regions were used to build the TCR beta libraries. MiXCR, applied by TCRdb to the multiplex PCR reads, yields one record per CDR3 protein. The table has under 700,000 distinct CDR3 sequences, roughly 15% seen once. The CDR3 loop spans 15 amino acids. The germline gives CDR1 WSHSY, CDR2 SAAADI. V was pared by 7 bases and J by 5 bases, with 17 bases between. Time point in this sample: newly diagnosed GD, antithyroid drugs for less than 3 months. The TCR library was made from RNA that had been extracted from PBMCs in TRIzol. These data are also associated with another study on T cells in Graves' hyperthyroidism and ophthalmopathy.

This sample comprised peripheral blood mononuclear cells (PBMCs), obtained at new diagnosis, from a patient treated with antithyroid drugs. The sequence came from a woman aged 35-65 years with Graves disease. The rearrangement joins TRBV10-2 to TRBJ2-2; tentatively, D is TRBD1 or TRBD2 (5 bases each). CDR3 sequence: CASTLGTVLTGELFF. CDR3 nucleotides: TGCGCCAGCACCTTGGGGACGGTACTTACCGGGGAGCTGTTTTTT.